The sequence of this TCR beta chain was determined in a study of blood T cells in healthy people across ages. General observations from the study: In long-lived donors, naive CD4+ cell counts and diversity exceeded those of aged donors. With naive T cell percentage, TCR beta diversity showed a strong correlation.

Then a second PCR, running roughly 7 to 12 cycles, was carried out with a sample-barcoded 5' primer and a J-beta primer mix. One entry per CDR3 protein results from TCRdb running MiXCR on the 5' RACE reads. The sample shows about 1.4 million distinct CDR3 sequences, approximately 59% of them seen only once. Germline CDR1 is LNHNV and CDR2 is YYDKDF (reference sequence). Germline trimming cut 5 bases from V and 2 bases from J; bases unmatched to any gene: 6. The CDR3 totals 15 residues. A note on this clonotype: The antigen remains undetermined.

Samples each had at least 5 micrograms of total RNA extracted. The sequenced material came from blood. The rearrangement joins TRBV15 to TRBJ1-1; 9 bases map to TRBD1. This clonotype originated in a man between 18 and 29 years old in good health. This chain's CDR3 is CATSGSDRGNTEAFF. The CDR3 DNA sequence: TGTGCCACCAGCGGATCGGACAGGGGAAACACTGAAGCTTTCTTT.